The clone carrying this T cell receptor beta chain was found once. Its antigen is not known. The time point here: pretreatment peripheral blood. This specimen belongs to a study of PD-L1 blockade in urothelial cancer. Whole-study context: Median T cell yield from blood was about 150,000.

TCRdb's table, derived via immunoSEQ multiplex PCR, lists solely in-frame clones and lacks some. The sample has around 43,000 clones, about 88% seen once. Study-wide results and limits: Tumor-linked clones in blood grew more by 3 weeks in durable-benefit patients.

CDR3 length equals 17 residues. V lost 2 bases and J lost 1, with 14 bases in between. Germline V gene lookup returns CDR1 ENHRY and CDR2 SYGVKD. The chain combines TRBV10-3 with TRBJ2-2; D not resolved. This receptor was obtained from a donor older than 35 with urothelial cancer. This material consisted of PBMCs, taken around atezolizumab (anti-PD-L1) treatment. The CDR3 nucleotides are TGTGCCATCAGTGAGATATTGGTGGCAGAGAACACCGGGGAGCTGTTTTTT. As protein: CAISEILVAENTGELFF.